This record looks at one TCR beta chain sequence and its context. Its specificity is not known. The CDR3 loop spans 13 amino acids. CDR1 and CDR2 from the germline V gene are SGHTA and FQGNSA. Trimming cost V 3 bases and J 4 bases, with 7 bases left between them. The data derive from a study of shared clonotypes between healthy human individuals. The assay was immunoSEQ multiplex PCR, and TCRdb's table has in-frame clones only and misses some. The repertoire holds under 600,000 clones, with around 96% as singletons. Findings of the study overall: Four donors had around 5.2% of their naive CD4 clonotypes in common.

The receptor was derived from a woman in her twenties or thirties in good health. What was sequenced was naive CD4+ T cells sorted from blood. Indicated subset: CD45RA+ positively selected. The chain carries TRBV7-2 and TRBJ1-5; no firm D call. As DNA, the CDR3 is TGTGCCAGCAGCTTGACCCGGAATCAGCCCCAGCATTTT. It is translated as CASSLTRNQPQHF.